The entry that follows covers one TCR beta chain sequence. Original processing methods: Amplified reference gene primers provided the basis for estimating nucleated cell counts. Sequencing used immunoSEQ multiplex PCR; TCRdb keeps in-frame clones, though not all of them. For V, J and clone size, that table is used; D and trimming come from the DNA. The profile shows hundreds of thousands of clones, roughly 89% of them singletons. The sample is drawn from a study of blood T cell repertoires in COVID-19. Study overall: The United States, Italy and Spain supplied acute and convalescent COVID-19 samples.

Germline assignment: CDR1 MNHEY and CDR2 SVGAGI. Losses at the gene ends were 6 bases for V and 7 bases for J; bases not matched to a gene: 14. The CDR3 has 15 residues. This sequence joins TRBV6-5 and TRBJ2-7, with 8 bases that match TRBD2. This clonotype was sampled from a woman aged 25 to 39 with active or convalescent COVID-19. Material: peripheral blood. The CDR3 spells CASSTQERGRGEQYF. The DNA for the CDR3 is TGTGCCAGCAGCACTCAGGAGCGGGGGAGGGGTGAGCAGTACTTC.